This T cell receptor (beta chain) stems from a study of blood T cell repertoires in COVID-19. Study information: Acute-phase and convalescent COVID-19 samples originated in the United States, Italy and Spain. From T cells, B-cell-depleted T cells, or PBMCs came the material, which was cDNA or gDNA.

Generated by immunoSEQ multiplex PCR, the TCRdb table keeps only in-frame clones and is missing some. Counted here are under 250,000 clones, approximately 91% occurring once; the ten biggest clones make up 4% to 5.5%. This sequence originates from a woman in her forties with acute or convalescent COVID-19. The specimen sequenced was peripheral blood.

The CDR3 DNA reads as TGCGCCAGCAGCACCGGACAGGGGACACAAGAGACCCAGTACTTC. This sequence encodes CASSTGQGTQETQYF. This chain links TRBV5-1 with TRBJ2-5, with TRBD1 identical over 9 bases. Germline V gene lookup returns CDR1 SGHRS and CDR2 YFSETQ. V trimming: 4 bases; J trimming: 2 bases; junction bases outside the gene matches: 6. The CDR3 totals 15 residues.